The 29 T cell receptor beta chains below all came from one sample that was sequenced in a study of technical replicates of blood from a handful of donors. Sequencing was performed with immunoSEQ multiplex PCR; in TCRdb, only in-frame clones are kept and a portion is missing. The data show 80,000 or so clones, nearly 97% seen once. Sequencing was done on a sample of T cells isolated from PBMCs. All receptors derive from a human donor in good health.

J is TRBJ1-2 and V is TRBV27, with D maybe TRBD1 (5 bases). V was pared by 4 bases and J by 7 bases, with 16 bases between. This CDR3 region has 14 residues. The germline V gene encodes CDR1 MNHEY and CDR2 SMNVEV (reference sequence). This chain's CDR3 is CASSYSQDPGGYTF. CDR3 bases: TGTGCCAGCAGTTATTCACAGGATCCAGGTGGCTACACCTTC.

The chain recombines TRBV14 with TRBJ2-1, with a possible D match to TRBD1 (6 bases). There are 15 residues in the CDR3. V was cut by 3 bases and J by 0 bases, with 9 bases left in between. Germline CDR1 SGHDN, CDR2 FVKESK. CDR3 region: CASSHRGTSYNEQFF. In DNA form, the CDR3 reads TGTGCCAGCAGCCACAGGGGTACCTCCTACAATGAGCAGTTCTTC.

This clone was counted only a few times. This sequence joins TRBV11-3 and TRBJ1-2, with D perhaps TRBD1 (6 bases). Trimming took 5 bases from V and 2 from J, leaving 12 bases between them. The CDR3 consists of 14 residues. Germline V gene data show CDR1 as SGHNT and CDR2 as YENEEA. CDR3 nucleotide sequence: TGTGCCAGCAGCCCCCGACAGGTCAACTATGGCTACACCTTC. Translating gives CASSPRQVNYGYTF. Drawing the rest from reference TRBV11-3 and TRBJ1-2, the complete variable domain is EAGVVQSPRYKIIEKKQPVAFWCNPISGHNTLYWYLQNLGQGPELLIRYENEEAVDDSQLPKDRFSAERLKGVDSTLKIQPAELGDSAVYLCASSPRQVNYGYTFGSGTRLTVV.

The chain recombines TRBV7-9 with TRBJ1-5; D may be TRBD1 (5 bases). The germline gives CDR1 SEHNR, CDR2 FQNEAQ (reference sequence). V was pared by 6 bases and J by 6 bases, with 18 bases between. The CDR3 contains 15 residues. The CDR3 reads CASRGLREGAQPQHF. DNA for the CDR3: TGTGCCAGCAGAGGGCTCAGGGAAGGGGCTCAGCCCCAGCATTTT.

J is TRBJ2-1 and V is TRBV7-9; 9 bases fit TRBD2. Losses at the gene ends were 3 bases for V and 4 bases for J; bases not matched to a gene: 7. The CDR3 has 16 amino acids. Germline assignment: CDR1 SEHNR and CDR2 FQNEAQ (reference sequence). CDR3 residues: CASSFTSGLTYNEQFF. The CDR3 bases are TGTGCCAGCAGCTTTACTAGCGGGCTCACTTACAATGAGCAGTTCTTC.

This sequence joins TRBV5-1 and TRBJ1-1, with D unresolved. This CDR3 has 17 amino acids. Trimming cost V 2 bases and J 1 base, with 18 bases left between them. Germline lookup yields CDR1 SGHRS and CDR2 YFSETQ. Here the CDR3 DNA reads TGCGCCAGCAGCTTCCGCGATTATGTCAGGCCGAACACTGAAGCTTTCTTT. This codes for CASSFRDYVRPNTEAFF.

This chain connects TRBV7-9 to TRBJ2-1; D is unclear. V was shortened by 2 bases and J by 6 bases, with 14 bases between the two germline ends. The CDR3 runs to 15 residues. In germline, CDR1 is SEHNR, CDR2 FQNEAQ (reference sequence). The CDR3 region is CASSLLVFGPNEQFF. CDR3 bases: TGTGCCAGCAGCTTACTAGTGTTTGGCCCCAATGAGCAGTTCTTC.

V is TRBV2 and J is TRBJ1-5; weak D call: TRBD1 (5 bases). The CDR3 contains 13 residues. Per germline, CDR1 SNHLY and CDR2 FYNNEI. Trimming left V 8 bases short and J 4 bases short, with 12 bases between. CDR3 in amino acids: CASSLAGNQPQHF. The DNA for the CDR3 is TGTGCCAGCTCCCTGGCAGGGAATCAGCCCCAGCATTTT.

The chain combines TRBV19 with TRBJ2-1; 12 bases align to TRBD2. V was clipped by 5 bases and J by 8 bases; unmatched bases: 7. The germline V gene encodes CDR1 LNHDA and CDR2 SQIVND (reference sequence). The CDR3 extends over 15 amino acids. The CDR3 loop reads CASSLTSGRMHEQFF. The CDR3 DNA reads as TGTGCCAGTAGTCTAACTAGCGGGAGGATGCATGAGCAGTTCTTC.

The J gene is TRBJ2-5, the V gene TRBV9, with 11 bases matching TRBD1. Trimming at V came to 0 bases and at J to 5 bases, leaving 9 bases not matched to a gene. This CDR3 is 17 amino acids long. Germline assignment: CDR1 SGDLS and CDR2 YYNGEE. The CDR3 reads CASSVELRGTGGETQYF. CDR3 nucleotides: TGTGCCAGCAGCGTAGAACTCAGGGGGACAGGGGGGGAGACCCAGTACTTC.

This chain joins TRBV6-1 and TRBJ2-2; the D gene is possibly TRBD2 (6 bases). Trimming pared 6 bases from V and 1 base from J, leaving 12 bases between. Germline CDR1 and CDR2: MNHNS and SASEGT. The CDR3 is 15 residues long. CDR3 residues: CASREGNGNTGELFF. DNA of the CDR3: TGTGCCAGCAGGGAGGGAAACGGGAACACCGGGGAGCTGTTTTTT.

The chain carries TRBV5-4 and TRBJ1-2; D possibly corresponds to TRBD1 (6 bases). Germline V gene data show CDR1 as SGHNT and CDR2 as YYREEE (reference sequence). The CDR3 runs to 14 residues. V lost 0 bases and J lost 5, with 11 bases in between. The chain's CDR3 is CASSLVDRTYGYTF. DNA of the CDR3: TGTGCCAGCAGCTTGGTCGACAGGACGTATGGCTACACCTTC.

The rearrangement uses TRBV10-3 and TRBJ1-5, with D perhaps matching TRBD1 (5 bases). Germline lookup yields CDR1 ENHRY and CDR2 SYGVKD. This CDR3 has 12 amino acids. The germline V and J ends were trimmed by 4 bases and 7 bases, with 8 bases remaining between them. The CDR3 spells CAISVRGQPQHF. The CDR3 region has the DNA TGTGCCATCAGTGTTAGGGGACAGCCCCAGCATTTT.

The gene calls are TRBV11-3 and TRBJ2-7; 8 bases line up with TRBD1. Germline V gives CDR1 SGHNT, CDR2 YENEEA. V dropped 5 bases and J dropped 2; count of bases not matched to a gene: 8. This CDR3 is built from 15 residues. CDR3 sequence (DNA): TGTGCCAGCAGCCCCAGACAGGGGAGAACCTACGAGCAGTACTTC. Protein sequence: CASSPRQGRTYEQYF.

This sequence joins TRBV10-1 and TRBJ1-2; D might be TRBD1 (5 bases). The V gene's germline CDR1 is WNHNN and CDR2 SYGVQD (reference sequence). V shed 2 bases and J shed 4 bases, with 8 bases lying between them. There are 13 residues in the CDR3. In DNA form, the CDR3 reads TGCGCCAGCAGTGAGGGACAACTCTATGGCTACACCTTC. As protein: CASSEGQLYGYTF.

The CDR3 nucleotides read TGTGCCAGCAGTAGGGTGGGAGTGGACACAGATACGCAGTATTTT. It translates to CASSRVGVDTDTQYF. The V call is TRBV2, the J call TRBJ2-3; TRBD2 might be the D (5 bases). CDR1 is SNHLY and CDR2 is FYNNEI in the germline V gene. With 5 bases removed from V and 2 bases from J, the gap between germline ends came to 14 bases. The CDR3 runs 15 residues.

The chain uses TRBV5-1 and TRBJ2-5, with a weak D call TRBD2 (6 bases). The CDR3 is made up of 16 amino acids. Germline assignment: CDR1 SGHRS and CDR2 YFSETQ. Trimming took 0 bases from V and 2 from J, leaving 14 bases between them. The CDR3 DNA reads as TGCGCCAGCAGCTTGGCCGCGGGACTCATGCAAGAGACCCAGTACTTC. Its translation: CASSLAAGLMQETQYF. Drawing the rest from reference TRBV5-1 and TRBJ2-5, the complete variable domain is KAGVTQTPRYLIKTRGQQVTLSCSPISGHRSVSWYQQTPGQGLQFLFEYFSETQRNKGNFPGRFSGRQFSNSRSEMNVSTLELGDSALYLCASSLAAGLMQETQYFGPGTRLLVL.

V usage is TRBV28 and J usage is TRBJ2-7, with 10 bases that match TRBD2. CDR1 is MDHEN and CDR2 is SYDVKM in the germline V gene. V shed 6 bases and J 3 bases; nucleotides not matched to a gene: 8. The CDR3 loop spans 15 amino acids. The CDR3 spells CASSRGLASLYEQYF. The CDR3 nucleotides are TGTGCCAGCAGCCGGGGACTAGCGAGTCTCTACGAGCAGTACTTC.

The rearrangement uses TRBV27 and TRBJ2-2; weak D call: TRBD1 (5 bases). CDR1 and CDR2 (germline): MNHEY, SMNVEV (reference sequence). The CDR3 runs to 13 residues. The germline V and J ends were trimmed by 6 bases and 4 bases, with 9 bases remaining between them. The CDR3, as DNA: TGTGCCAGCAGGACAGAGGTCACCGGGGAGCTGTTTTTT. It is translated as CASRTEVTGELFF.

The chain employs TRBV4-1 and TRBJ2-1; 7 nucleotides align to TRBD2. Unmatched junction bases numbered 9, after V lost 4 bases and J lost 3 bases. The CDR3 has 16 amino acids. Germline-derived CDR1 and CDR2 are MGHRA and YSYEKL. In DNA, the CDR3 is TGCGCCAGCAGCCTAAAGCGGCGGGACTACTACAATGAGCAGTTCTTC. It specifies CASSLKRRDYYNEQFF.

This chain links TRBV10-3 with TRBJ1-2; TRBD1 is a possible D gene (5 bases). There are 14 residues in the CDR3. The germline V gene has CDR1 ENHRY and CDR2 SYGVKD. With 6 bases removed from V and 4 bases from J, the gap between germline ends came to 15 bases. The CDR3 reads CAIRNARGLYGYTF. The CDR3 DNA reads as TGTGCCATCAGGAACGCAAGGGGACTCTATGGCTACACCTTC.

V is TRBV28 and J is TRBJ1-1; a possible D gene is TRBD1 (6 bases). From germline, CDR1 is MDHEN and CDR2 SYDVKM. Trimming took 6 bases from V and 5 from J, leaving 19 bases between them. This CDR3 has 15 amino acids. The CDR3 coding sequence is TGTGCCAGCAGCCTACACAATACAGGGTTTACTGAAGCTTTCTTT. Its translation is CASSLHNTGFTEAFF.

The chain employs TRBV2 and TRBJ2-3; 9 bases are a match to TRBD1. CDR1 and CDR2 (germline): SNHLY, FYNNEI. The CDR3 is made up of 14 amino acids. The V segment lost 5 bases and the J segment 4 bases; nucleotides outside the gene matches: 4. In DNA form, the CDR3 reads TGTGCCAGCAGTCCCGGGACAGGGCCAGATACGCAGTATTTT. This encodes CASSPGTGPDTQYF.

The CDR3 sequence: CASSEDREASEQYF. The DNA of the CDR3 is TGTGCCAGCAGCGAGGACAGGGAGGCGTCCGAGCAGTACTTC. This chain links TRBV13 with TRBJ2-7; 8 bases map to TRBD1. V dropped 5 bases and J dropped 6; count of bases not matched to a gene: 9. Germline V gene lookup returns CDR1 PRHDT and CDR2 FYEKMQ (reference sequence). The CDR3 is 14 residues long.

This chain uses TRBV5-6 with TRBJ1-2; possibly TRBD1 for D (6 bases). CDR3 length equals 12 residues. V shed 3 bases and J shed 8 bases, with 11 bases lying between them. Germline V gene lookup returns CDR1 SGHDT and CDR2 YYEEEE. Here the CDR3 reads CASSSGEQGYTF. In nucleotides, the CDR3 is TGTGCCAGCAGCTCAGGGGAACAGGGCTACACCTTC. Full variable domain (rest looked up from reference TRBV5-6 and TRBJ1-2): DAGVTQSPTHLIKTRGQQVTLRCSPKSGHDTVSWYQQALGQGPQFIFQYYEEEERQRGNFPDRFSGHQFPNYSSELNVNALLLGDSALYLCASSSGEQGYTFGSGTRLTVV.

The chain has TRBV4-2 and TRBJ2-2; 9 bases fit TRBD2. V trimming: 2 bases; J trimming: 4 bases; junction bases outside the gene matches: 5. Germline-derived CDR1 and CDR2 are LGHNA and YNFKEQ. The length of the CDR3 is 16 residues. The CDR3 nucleotides are TGTGCCAGCAGCCAACCGGGACTAGCAGGCACCGGGGAGCTGTTTTTT. As protein: CASSQPGLAGTGELFF.

The chain is built from TRBV5-4 and TRBJ2-1; tentatively, D is TRBD1 (6 bases). The CDR3 loop spans 13 amino acids. CDR1 is SGHNT, CDR2 YYREEE, per germline (reference sequence). The V gene lost 5 bases and the J gene lost 7 bases, with 13 bases spanning the gap. CDR3: CASSLDRRNEQFF. The CDR3 nucleotides are TGTGCCAGCAGTTTAGACAGGAGGAATGAGCAGTTCTTC.

V and J are TRBV11-3 and TRBJ2-1; D is perhaps TRBD1 (6 bases). Germline values: CDR1 SGHNT, CDR2 YENEEA. V dropped 4 bases and J dropped 2 bases, with 15 bases sitting between them. The CDR3 length is 16 residues. In DNA, the CDR3 is TGTGCCAGCAGCTCGGAGTGGGGGCAGACCTACAATGAGCAGTTCTTC. Translating gives CASSSEWGQTYNEQFF.

This clone was counted once. This chain connects TRBV27 to TRBJ2-7; D is perhaps TRBD1 (6 bases). Germline V gives CDR1 MNHEY, CDR2 SMNVEV (reference sequence). V lost 2 bases to trimming and J lost 2 bases, with 10 bases between them. The CDR3 is 14 residues long. CDR3 in DNA: TGTGCCAGCAGTTTACCGGGACACCCCTACGAGCAGTACTTC. It yields the protein CASSLPGHPYEQYF.